Sequencing of this TCR beta chain was carried out in a study of regulatory T cells in long-lasting Graves disease. Overall study results and limits: With persistent disease, TRBV28, TRBJ1-2 and TRBJ2-5 were the favored segments.

The CDR3 length is 14 residues. Trimming cost V 5 bases and J 4 bases, with 15 bases left between them. Germline V CDR1 and CDR2: MDHEN, SYDVKM. This clonotype was counted many times. Its cognate antigen is unknown. Both iRepertoire HTBI primers and Arm-PCR of CDR3 regions were used to build the TCR beta libraries. TCRdb itself ran the multiplex PCR reads through MiXCR, one entry per CDR3 protein. Among almost 450,000 distinct CDR3 sequences listed, about 16% were seen once. Regarding time point: newly diagnosed GD, antithyroid drugs for less than 3 months. The TCR library was made from RNA extracted from PBMCs. This sample also appeared in a second study, on T cells in Graves' hyperthyroidism and ophthalmopathy. In that study: Patients aged 18 to 65 had newly diagnosed hyperthyroidism lasting under 2 months. TCR CDR3 regions were first amplified by RT-PCR with HTBI primers. Appearing also in blood were most of the thyroid clonotypes expanded above 0.001.

The clonotype comes from a woman aged 25 to 39 with Graves disease. The V call is TRBV28, the J call TRBJ2-7; D possibly corresponds to TRBD2 (5 bases). Sequenced material: peripheral blood mononuclear cells (PBMCs), taken at new diagnosis, from a patient treated with antithyroid drugs. CDR3 loop: CASSPPGGGYEQYF. The CDR3 DNA sequence: TGTGCCAGCAGTCCCCCAGGAGGTGGGTACGAGCAGTACTTC.